Following are 4 T cell receptor beta chains from one sample sequenced in a study of molecular identifiers for immune sequencing clone quantification. TCRdb independently ran MiXCR on the PCR reads; one entry per CDR3 protein. The sample shows 35,000 to 45,000 distinct CDR3 sequences, less than 20% of them seen only once. Input material: naive CD8+ T cells from blood, with Jurkat cell RNA spiked in. This sample's subset: FACS-sorted CD8+CD4-CCR7+CD45RA+ naive T cells. The receptors were sampled from a human donor in good health. Some libraries in this study had Jurkat cell RNA spiked in.

V usage is TRBV12-3 or TRBV12-4 and J usage is TRBJ1-5, with D unclear. The length of the CDR3 is 14 residues. Trimming pared 7 bases from V and 5 bases from J, leaving 15 bases between. The CDR3: CASTVEGKDQPQHF. DNA of the CDR3: TGTGCCAGCACCGTAGAGGGTAAGGATCAGCCCCAGCATTTT.

This clonotype appeared many times. V usage is TRBV15 and J usage is TRBJ1-1, with a possible D match to TRBD1 (5 bases). Trimming took 0 bases from V and 1 from J, leaving 9 bases between them. CDR1 and CDR2 from the germline V gene are LNHNV and YYDKDF (reference sequence). The length of the CDR3 is 15 residues. The CDR3 sequence is CATSREGRANTEAFF. CDR3 DNA sequence: TGTGCCACCAGCAGAGAGGGGCGCGCGAACACTGAAGCTTTCTTT.

This clonotype was counted many times. The chain uses TRBV7-8 and TRBJ2-4; D is ambiguous. V lost 2 bases to trimming and J lost 0 bases, with 5 bases between them. From germline, CDR1 is SGHVS and CDR2 FQNEAQ. This CDR3 is 14 amino acids long. The DNA for the CDR3 is TGTGCCAGCAGCTTATATCTAGCCAAAAACATTCAGTACTTC. It translates to CASSLYLAKNIQYF.

In the case of this clonotype: Possible read error: a much larger clone is one base away. The chain couples TRBV6-5 to TRBJ2-3; TRBD2 matches 7 bases. The CDR3 is 16 amino acids. Germline V gene lookup returns CDR1 MNHEY and CDR2 SVGAGI. CDR3 sequence reads: CATYTTGGTFADTRYF. CDR3 DNA: TGTGCCACCTATACGACGGGGGGAACGTTTGCAGATACGCGGTATTTT.